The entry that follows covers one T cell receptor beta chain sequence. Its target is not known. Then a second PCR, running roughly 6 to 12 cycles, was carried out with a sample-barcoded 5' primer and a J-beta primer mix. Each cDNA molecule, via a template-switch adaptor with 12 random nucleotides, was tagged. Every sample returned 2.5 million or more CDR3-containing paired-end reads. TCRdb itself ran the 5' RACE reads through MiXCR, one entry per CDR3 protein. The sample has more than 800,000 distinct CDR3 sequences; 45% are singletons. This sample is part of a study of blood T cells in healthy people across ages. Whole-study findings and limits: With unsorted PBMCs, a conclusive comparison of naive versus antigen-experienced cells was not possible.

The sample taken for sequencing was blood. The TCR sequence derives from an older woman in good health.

CDR3 coding DNA: TGTGCCAGCAGCTTATCGCAGGGGCTCTCTGGCTACACCTTC. Translation: CASSLSQGLSGYTF. The rearrangement links TRBV7-2 to TRBJ1-2, with D perhaps TRBD1 (6 bases). Per germline, CDR1 SGHTA and CDR2 FQGNSA. Trimming pared 2 bases from V and 7 bases from J, leaving 14 bases between. The CDR3 is made up of 14 amino acids.